These 21 T cell receptor beta chains were sequenced from one sample in a study of blood T cell repertoires in COVID-19. The assay was immunoSEQ multiplex PCR, and TCRdb's table has in-frame clones only and misses some. The data contain some 48,000 clones, nearly 90% of them seen just once; the ten biggest clones take up around 3%. The sequenced sample consisted of peripheral blood. These receptors were collected from a man aged 45-60 years with active COVID-19.

V is TRBV9 and J is TRBJ2-5, with 11 bases fitting TRBD2. Germline assignment: CDR1 SGDLS and CDR2 YYNGEE. After removal of 3 bases from V and 2 bases from J, the junction contained 6 bases not matched to a gene. The CDR3 totals 16 residues. The CDR3 nucleotides are TGTGCCAGCAGCGCCGGGACTAGCGGCCTACAAGAGACCCAGTACTTC. The encoded protein is CASSAGTSGLQETQYF.

This chain links TRBV11-3 with TRBJ2-7; 10 positions agree with TRBD2. Germline V gene data show CDR1 as SGHNT and CDR2 as YENEEA. The CDR3 spans 16 residues. With 4 bases clipped from V and 4 bases from J, the junction kept 10 bases outside the gene matches. This CDR3 reads CASSSPSSGGAYEQYF. The CDR3 nucleotides read TGTGCCAGCAGCTCCCCCTCCAGCGGGGGGGCGTACGAGCAGTACTTC.

This clone has just one count. The rearrangement joins TRBV30 to TRBJ1-5; 7 bases fit TRBD1. The V gene's germline CDR1 is GTSNPN and CDR2 SVGIG (reference sequence). The CDR3 has 13 amino acids. V was clipped by 0 bases and J by 7 bases; unmatched bases: 3. CDR3 in DNA: TGTGCCTGGAGTGTGACAGGGAGACAGCCCCAGCATTTT. Its translation is CAWSVTGRQPQHF.

The genes are TRBV7-9 and TRBJ2-3; a weak D match, TRBD1 (5 bases). Germline V gene lookup returns CDR1 SEHNR and CDR2 FQNEAQ (reference sequence). The V end lost 3 bases, the J end lost 0 bases, and 13 bases lay between the germline ends. The CDR3 covers 16 residues. The CDR3 spells CASSLFRVASTDTQYF. In DNA form, the CDR3 reads TGTGCCAGCAGCTTGTTCAGGGTTGCTAGCACAGATACGCAGTATTTT.

The gene calls are TRBV5-4 and TRBJ2-1, with 11 bases matching TRBD2. Germline assignment: CDR1 SGHNT and CDR2 YYREEE (reference sequence). V dropped 4 bases and J dropped 0; count of bases not matched to a gene: 9. CDR3 length: 18 amino acids. The CDR3 is CASSPGTSGKSSYNEQFF. CDR3 nucleotides: TGTGCCAGCAGCCCCGGGACTAGCGGTAAGAGCTCCTACAATGAGCAGTTCTTC.

This sequence joins TRBV4-3 and TRBJ1-2, with D unclear. The V end was cut by 2 bases, the J end by 4 bases, with 8 bases between. This CDR3 is built from 13 residues. Germline V lookup: CDR1 LGHNA, CDR2 YSLEER. The CDR3 DNA reads TGCGCCAGCAGCCAAATCGGTGCCTATGGCTACACCTTC. Protein: CASSQIGAYGYTF.

This chain uses TRBV30 with TRBJ1-5; D unresolved. The CDR3 has 13 amino acids. Looked up from germline, CDR1 is GTSNPN and CDR2 is SVGIG (reference sequence). Trimming cost V 0 bases and J 6 bases, with 9 bases left between them. CDR3 sequence: CAWSVLPGQPQHF. The CDR3 region has the DNA TGTGCCTGGAGTGTACTTCCGGGTCAGCCCCAGCATTTT.

V gene TRBV18 combines with J gene TRBJ1-1; 12 positions agree with TRBD1. CDR3 length: 16 residues. With 4 bases clipped from V and 4 bases from J, the junction kept 7 bases outside the gene matches. Germline V CDR1 and CDR2: KGHSH, LQKENI. This CDR3 is CASSLGTGGGTTEAFF. The CDR3 coding sequence is TGTGCCAGCTCACTAGGGACAGGGGGCGGAACCACTGAAGCTTTCTTT.

The rearrangement uses TRBV6-2 or TRBV6-3 and TRBJ2-7, with TRBD1 matching over 7 bases. CDR3 length equals 14 residues. Trimming took 2 bases from V and 4 from J; bases not matched to a gene: 5. Germline V gene data show CDR1 as MNHEY and CDR2 as SVGEGT. The CDR3 DNA reads as TGTGCCAGCAGTTACGACAGGGTCAGGTACGAGCAGTACTTC. Amino acids: CASSYDRVRYEQYF.

The CDR3 loop is CASETGGTDTQYF. In DNA, the CDR3 is TGCGCCAGCGAGACAGGGGGGACAGATACGCAGTATTTT. The V and J genes are TRBV5-1 and TRBJ2-3; TRBD1 matches at 9 bases. This CDR3 comprises 13 residues. Germline CDR1 and CDR2: SGHRS and YFSETQ. Unmatched junction bases numbered 3, after V lost 7 bases and J lost 3 bases.

V usage is TRBV7-3 and J usage is TRBJ1-6; 10 positions agree with TRBD1. CDR1 and CDR2 from the germline V gene are SGHTA and FQGTGA. The ends lost 5 bases at V and 6 bases at J; junction bases unmatched: 7. CDR3 length: 16 amino acids. The CDR3 nucleotides are TGTGCCAGCAGCCCGTGGGGACAGGGGAGTAATTCACCCCTCCACTTT. It codes for CASSPWGQGSNSPLHF.

The genes are TRBV7-6 and TRBJ2-2, with D perhaps matching TRBD2 (6 bases). From germline, CDR1 is SGHVS and CDR2 FNYEAQ. With 5 bases removed from V and 3 bases from J, the gap between germline ends came to 19 bases. The CDR3 is 17 residues long. This CDR3 reads CASSPTGGIVYTGELFF. The CDR3 DNA sequence: TGTGCCAGCAGCCCCACGGGCGGGATTGTTTACACCGGGGAGCTGTTTTTT.

The rearrangement uses TRBV5-5 and TRBJ1-3; D is perhaps TRBD1 (6 bases). Germline lookup yields CDR1 SGHKS and CDR2 YYEKEE (reference sequence). The V end was cut by 4 bases, the J end by 0 bases, with 20 bases between. The CDR3 runs 18 residues. For the CDR3, the DNA is TGTGCCAGCAGCCCTACACCGACAGGCACAATCTCTGGAAACACCATATATTTT. As protein: CASSPTPTGTISGNTIYF.

The chain couples TRBV30 to TRBJ1-5, with D maybe TRBD1 (5 bases). The CDR3 totals 15 residues. Trimming took 4 bases from V and 0 from J, leaving 13 bases between them. The germline V gene has CDR1 GTSNPN and CDR2 SVGIG (reference sequence). For the CDR3, the DNA is TGTGCCTGGACCCACGGGCAGGGTAGCAATCAGCCCCAGCATTTT. Its translation is CAWTHGQGSNQPQHF.

The rearrangement links TRBV30 to TRBJ2-3, with D maybe TRBD1 (5 bases). The CDR3 has 14 residues. CDR1 is GTSNPN, CDR2 SVGIG, per germline (reference sequence). V was trimmed by 3 bases and J by 4 bases, leaving 14 bases between them. The DNA for the CDR3 is TGTGCCTGGAGCTACAGGCCAAAGGCAGATACGCAGTATTTT. Protein sequence: CAWSYRPKADTQYF. Full variable domain (rest looked up from reference TRBV30 and TRBJ2-3): SQTIHQWPATLVQPVGSPLSLECTVEGTSNPNLYWYRQAAGRGLQLLFYSVGIGQISSEVPQNLSASRPQDRQFILSSKKLLLSDSGFYLCAWSYRPKADTQYFGPGTRLTVL.

The chain employs TRBV30 and TRBJ2-2; possibly TRBD1 for D (5 bases). Trimming took 0 bases from V and 2 from J, leaving 10 bases between them. The CDR3 runs to 15 residues. Germline-derived CDR1 and CDR2 are GTSNPN and SVGIG (reference sequence). The DNA for the CDR3 is TGTGCCTGGAGTGTAGGCAGGGTTAACACCGGGGAGCTGTTTTTT. Translated, it gives CAWSVGRVNTGELFF.

V usage is TRBV14 and J usage is TRBJ2-3, with 7 bases that match TRBD2. This CDR3 contains 17 residues. J gave up 5 bases and V 4 bases, and 15 bases lay outside the gene matches. Germline V gene sequence: CDR1 SGHDN, CDR2 FVKESK. For the CDR3, the DNA is TGTGCCAGCAGCCCCGCGACCTGGGAGGGAGGCCGAGATACGCAGTATTTT. It specifies CASSPATWEGGRDTQYF.

The chain combines TRBV2 with TRBJ1-2; D possibly corresponds to TRBD1 (5 bases). The V gene lost 5 bases and the J gene lost 0 bases, with 10 bases spanning the gap. From germline, CDR1 is SNHLY and CDR2 FYNNEI. The CDR3 sequence is 14 residues long. Here the CDR3 reads CASSPWGSNYGYTF. As DNA, the CDR3 is TGTGCCAGCAGTCCATGGGGCTCTAACTATGGCTACACCTTC. Variable domain in full (rest from reference TRBV2 and TRBJ1-2): EPEVTQTPSHQVTQMGQEVILRCVPISNHLYFYWYRQILGQKVEFLVSFYNNEISEKSEIFDDQFSVERPDGSNFTLKIRSTKLEDSAMYFCASSPWGSNYGYTFGSGTRLTVV.

The V and J genes are TRBV5-1 and TRBJ1-3; 12 nucleotides line up with TRBD1. The CDR3 contains 16 residues. CDR1 is SGHRS and CDR2 is YFSETQ in the germline V gene. The V and J ends lost 4 bases and 2 bases, in that order; junction bases with no gene match: 4. Here the CDR3 reads CASSVGQGAAGNTIYF. CDR3 nucleotides: TGCGCCAGCAGCGTGGGACAGGGGGCGGCTGGAAACACCATATATTTT.

The genes are TRBV9 and TRBJ1-2, with 12 bases aligning to TRBD1. Unmatched junction bases numbered 7, after V lost 0 bases and J lost 4 bases. This CDR3 contains 17 residues. The germline V gene encodes CDR1 SGDLS and CDR2 YYNGEE. The DNA for the CDR3 is TGTGCCAGCAGCGTAGACGGGACAGGGGGCGGGATCTATGGCTACACCTTC. As protein: CASSVDGTGGGIYGYTF.

The chain carries TRBV2 and TRBJ2-1; TRBD1 might be the D (6 bases). The germline V gene has CDR1 SNHLY and CDR2 FYNNEI. This CDR3 has 10 residues. The germline V and J ends were trimmed by 8 bases and 10 bases, with 9 bases remaining between them. CDR3 sequence reads: CASRGGEQFF. The CDR3 nucleotides read TGTGCCAGCCGTGGGGGCGAGCAGTTCTTC.